This is a list of T cell receptor beta chains from one sample in a study of T cell responses to AZD1222 COVID-19 vaccine. Clones were sequenced by immunoSEQ multiplex PCR, and TCRdb holds only the in-frame ones, with some missing. The sample includes approximately 100,000 clones, about 87% of them seen just once. Material: peripheral blood, obtained 28 days after the second AZD1222 dose. These receptors were obtained from an adult who received the AZD1222 COVID-19 vaccine. CDR3s include the opening cysteine and the closing phenylalanine or tryptophan. The size entry is marked missing in some rows and otherwise reads once, few, many or a size class.

v_gene	abundance	j_gene	CDR3aa
TRBV11-3	.	TRBJ2-2	CASSLVNGGGELFF
TRBV5-1	.	TRBJ1-1	CASSRIGTGEAEAFF
TRBV29-1	.	TRBJ2-3	CSADGVQYF
TRBV20-1	.	TRBJ1-1	CSARRGEAFF
TRBV15	.	TRBJ2-7	CATSRDRSSYEQYF
TRBV4-1	.	TRBJ1-3	CASSPTATPRSGNTIYF
TRBV5-5	.	TRBJ2-7	CASSLTVYEQYF
TRBV28	.	TRBJ2-7	CASRPGTGHYEQYF
TRBV24-1	.	TRBJ2-2	CATSDRGGHANTGELFF
TRBV5-1	.	TRBJ1-4	CASSPGQGAFREKLFF
TRBV12-3/TRBV12-4	.	TRBJ1-2	CASSLGPGQSLLF
TRBV5-4	.	TRBJ2-7	CASSSGQGAGEQYF
TRBV27	.	TRBJ1-4	CASSPFQGREKLFF
TRBV12-3/TRBV12-4	.	TRBJ1-1	CASSIQVNTEAFF
TRBV2	many	TRBJ1-3	CASSVDTIYF
TRBV5-1	.	TRBJ2-7	CASSYGQGNPYEQYF